The 18 T cell receptor beta chains in this list originate from one sample, sequenced in a study of T cell responses to AZD1222 COVID-19 vaccine (dated by TCRdb to the early 2020s). The time point label for this specimen denotes: baseline before first vaccination. Libraries were prepared through the immunoSEQ multiplex PCR assay. Not all clones reach the TCRdb copy of this immuneACCESS table, which keeps in-frame sequences only. Checked studies attribute under half of the gap to unresolved V genes and leave the rest unexplained. For this sample there are approximately 84,000 clones; around 86% appear just once. The ten largest clones represent around 2% of the sample. This sample comprised peripheral blood, obtained on day 0 of AZD1222 vaccination. All receptors come from an adult in good health.

The V and J genes are TRBV5-4 and TRBJ2-1; D is possibly TRBD1 or TRBD2 (6 bases each). From germline, CDR1 is SGHNT and CDR2 YYREEE (reference sequence). V gave up 0 bases and J gave up 8 bases, with 15 bases separating them. The CDR3 runs 15 residues. DNA of the CDR3: TGTGCCAGCAGCTTGGCTTTCGGGGGCCCGGATGAGCAGTTCTTC. Residues: CASSLAFGGPDEQFF.

The gene calls are TRBV6-5 and TRBJ2-3; 7 positions agree with TRBD2. The CDR3 loop spans 13 amino acids. V dropped 6 bases and J dropped 5; count of bases not matched to a gene: 5. CDR1 and CDR2 (germline): MNHEY, SVGAGI. The CDR3 DNA reads TGTGCCAGCAGGAGCGGGGACGTAGATACGCAGTATTTT. Protein sequence: CASRSGDVDTQYF.

The chain employs TRBV27 and TRBJ2-1; 12 positions agree with TRBD2. CDR3 length: 16 amino acids. Germline CDR1 and CDR2: MNHEY and SMNVEV (reference sequence). V dropped 3 bases and J dropped 5; count of bases not matched to a gene: 5. The CDR3 is CASSFLGLAGNNEQFF. CDR3 nucleotide sequence: TGTGCCAGCAGTTTCCTTGGACTAGCGGGAAACAATGAGCAGTTCTTC.

The chain combines TRBV5-1 with TRBJ2-5, with 9 nucleotides matching TRBD2. The CDR3 has 17 amino acids. Germline CDR1 and CDR2: SGHRS and YFSETQ. Losses at the gene ends were 0 bases for V and 5 bases for J; bases not matched to a gene: 11. The CDR3 DNA is TGCGCCAGCAGCTTGGGGGCTCAAGCGGGAGGTGAGGAGACCCAGTACTTC. This sequence encodes CASSLGAQAGGEETQYF.

The chain couples TRBV30 to TRBJ1-4; D perhaps matches TRBD1 (6 bases). The CDR3 loop spans 15 amino acids. The germline CDR1 and CDR2 sequences are GTSNPN and SVGIG (reference sequence). V lost 2 bases and J lost 8, with 18 bases in between. The CDR3 protein is CAWSPPGARREKLFF. CDR3 nucleotide sequence: TGTGCCTGGAGTCCCCCAGGGGCACGGAGGGAAAAACTGTTTTTT.

The CDR3 loop is CASSLTNTGELFF. In DNA form, the CDR3 reads TGTGCCAGCAGTCTTACGAACACCGGGGAGCTGTTTTTT. The chain employs TRBV27 and TRBJ2-2; D remains unclear. The germline gives CDR1 MNHEY, CDR2 SMNVEV (reference sequence). Deletions cut 5 bases from V and 0 bases from J, with 4 bases between. The CDR3 contains 13 residues.

This clone occurred once. The sample holds other DNA sequences that translate to the same CDR3. The genes are TRBV12-3 or TRBV12-4 and TRBJ2-7, with D unclear. V was pared by 1 base and J by 3 bases, with 1 base between. This CDR3 contains 11 residues. CDR3 DNA: TGTGCCAGCAGTTTAGGCTACGAGCAGTACTTC. Translation: CASSLGYEQYF.

V is TRBV5-1 and J is TRBJ2-2; TRBD1 aligns across 7 bases. Losses at the gene ends were 0 bases for V and 3 bases for J; bases not matched to a gene: 5. This CDR3 comprises 16 residues. Germline V gives CDR1 SGHRS, CDR2 YFSETQ. CDR3 nucleotide sequence: TGCGCCAGCAGCTTGGGACAGGGTTCCTACACCGGGGAGCTGTTTTTT. Amino acids: CASSLGQGSYTGELFF.

The rearrangement uses TRBV30 and TRBJ1-4; 10 nucleotides line up with TRBD1. Germline-derived CDR1 and CDR2 are GTSNPN and SVGIG (reference sequence). This CDR3 has 15 amino acids. The V and J ends lost 5 bases and 12 bases, in that order; junction bases with no gene match: 15. The CDR3 DNA follows: TGTGCCTGGGATCCGGGACAGGGGCGCTATGGGGAACTGTTTTTT. It is translated as CAWDPGQGRYGELFF.

The chain employs TRBV2 and TRBJ2-1; 11 bases agree with TRBD2. CDR1 is SNHLY and CDR2 is FYNNEI in the germline V gene. With V trimmed by 6 bases and J by 6 bases, 7 bases remained unmatched. The CDR3 totals 15 residues. CDR3 in DNA: TGTGCCAGCAGCTTAACTAGCGGGAGCAGCAATGAGCAGTTCTTC. It encodes CASSLTSGSSNEQFF.

The chain recombines TRBV10-3 with TRBJ2-7; 7 bases align to TRBD2. Per germline, CDR1 ENHRY and CDR2 SYGVKD. Losses at the gene ends were 10 bases for V and 3 bases for J; bases not matched to a gene: 15. The CDR3 contains 15 residues. The CDR3 bases are TGTGCCACCTCGGATAGGGCTAGCGGAGACTACGAGCAGTACTTC. It codes for CATSDRASGDYEQYF.

The chain uses TRBV29-1 and TRBJ2-1, with unresolved D. CDR1 is SQVTM, CDR2 ANQGSEA, per germline. Trimming cost V 7 bases and J 10 bases, with 11 bases left between them. The CDR3 sequence is 10 residues long. CDR3 loop: CSATRREQFF. CDR3 DNA: TGCAGCGCTACAAGAAGGGAGCAGTTCTTC.

The genes are TRBV18 and TRBJ2-2; D remains unclear. CDR1 and CDR2 from the germline V gene are KGHSH and LQKENI. V was trimmed by 3 bases and J by 6 bases, leaving 8 bases between them. The CDR3 is 13 amino acids. The CDR3 reads CASSPRSPGELFF. CDR3 sequence (DNA): TGTGCCAGCTCACCCCGCAGCCCCGGGGAGCTGTTTTTT.

This rearrangement joins TRBV5-1 to TRBJ2-6; TRBD1 might be the D (5 bases). V was trimmed by 1 base and J by 0 bases, leaving 11 bases between them. The germline V gene has CDR1 SGHRS and CDR2 YFSETQ. The CDR3 runs to 17 residues. The CDR3 is CASSLLTETSGANVLTF. In DNA form, the CDR3 reads TGCGCCAGCAGCTTGTTGACAGAAACCTCTGGGGCCAACGTCCTGACTTTC.

As DNA, the CDR3 is TGTGCCAGCAGCCCTAGTCTGCAGGGCTTCCCTGAAAAACTGTTTTTT. Translated, it gives CASSPSLQGFPEKLFF. The V and J genes are TRBV9 and TRBJ1-4; TRBD1 might be the D (5 bases). The germline gives CDR1 SGDLS, CDR2 YYNGEE. The CDR3 length is 16 residues. Trimming left V 4 bases short and J 7 bases short, with 20 bases between. The full variable domain, in which reference TRBV9 and TRBJ1-4 provide the parts outside the CDR3, is DSGVTQTPKHLITATGQRVTLRCSPRSGDLSVYWYQQSLDQGLQFLIQYYNGEERAKGNILERFSAQQFPDLHSELNLSSLELGDSALYFCASSPSLQGFPEKLFFGSGTQLSVL.

This clone has only one observation. This sequence joins TRBV12-3 or TRBV12-4 and TRBJ1-5, with a tentative D call TRBD1 (5 bases). The length of the CDR3 is 13 residues. V was trimmed by 5 bases and J by 7 bases, leaving 12 bases between them. The CDR3 here is CASSPGKRQPQHF. The CDR3 DNA is TGTGCCAGCAGTCCAGGGAAGAGGCAGCCCCAGCATTTT.

The V call is TRBV19, the J call TRBJ2-1; D is unresolved. Looked up from germline, CDR1 is LNHDA and CDR2 is SQIVND (reference sequence). The CDR3 has 12 amino acids. The V end lost 7 bases, the J end lost 5 bases, and 9 bases lay between the germline ends. The chain's CDR3 is CASKNSNNEQFF. CDR3 nucleotide sequence: TGTGCCAGTAAAAACAGTAACAATGAGCAGTTCTTC.

The J gene is TRBJ2-1, the V gene TRBV6-6; TRBD1 or TRBD2 may be the D gene (5 bases each). The germline gives CDR1 MNHNY, CDR2 SVGAGI (reference sequence). Trimming took 4 bases from V and 13 from J, leaving 14 bases between them. The CDR3 consists of 12 residues. In DNA form, the CDR3 reads TGTGCCAGCAGTTCCGAGGGGTCTCCACAGTTCTTC. Amino acid sequence: CASSSEGSPQFF.